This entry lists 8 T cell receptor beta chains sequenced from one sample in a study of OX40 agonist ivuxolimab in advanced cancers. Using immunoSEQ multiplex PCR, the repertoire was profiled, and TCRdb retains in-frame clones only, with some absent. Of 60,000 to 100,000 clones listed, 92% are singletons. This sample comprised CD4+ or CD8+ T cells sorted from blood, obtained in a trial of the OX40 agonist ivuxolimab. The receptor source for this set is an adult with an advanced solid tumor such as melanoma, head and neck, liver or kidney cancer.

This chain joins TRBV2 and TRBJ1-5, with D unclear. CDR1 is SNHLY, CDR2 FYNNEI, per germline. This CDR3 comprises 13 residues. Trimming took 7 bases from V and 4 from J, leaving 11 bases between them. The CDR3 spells CASNLRRNQPQHF. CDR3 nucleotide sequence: TGTGCCAGCAACTTACGGCGAAATCAGCCCCAGCATTTT.

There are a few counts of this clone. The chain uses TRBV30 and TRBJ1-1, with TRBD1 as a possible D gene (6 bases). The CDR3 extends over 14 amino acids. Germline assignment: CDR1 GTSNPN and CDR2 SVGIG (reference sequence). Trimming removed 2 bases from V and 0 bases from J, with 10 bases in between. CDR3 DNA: TGTGCCTGGAGTTTGGACAGCATGAACACTGAAGCTTTCTTT. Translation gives CAWSLDSMNTEAFF.

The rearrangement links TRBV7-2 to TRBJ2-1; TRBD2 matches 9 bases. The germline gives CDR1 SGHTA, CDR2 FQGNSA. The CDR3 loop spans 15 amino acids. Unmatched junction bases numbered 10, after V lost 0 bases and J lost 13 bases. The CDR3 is CASSLAPTSGNLQFF. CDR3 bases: TGTGCCAGCAGCTTAGCTCCGACTAGCGGAAATCTCCAGTTCTTC.

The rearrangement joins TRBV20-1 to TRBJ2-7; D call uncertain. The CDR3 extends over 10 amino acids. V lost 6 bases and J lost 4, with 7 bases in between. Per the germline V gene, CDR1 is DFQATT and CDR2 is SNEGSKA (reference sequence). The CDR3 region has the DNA TGCAGTGCGATGAATTACGAGCAGTACTTC. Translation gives CSAMNYEQYF.

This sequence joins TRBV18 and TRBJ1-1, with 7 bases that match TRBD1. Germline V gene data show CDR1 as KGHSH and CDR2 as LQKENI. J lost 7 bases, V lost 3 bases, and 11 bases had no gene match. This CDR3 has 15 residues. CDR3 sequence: CASSPLTTGWNEAFF. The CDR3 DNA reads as TGTGCCAGCTCACCGCTTACGACAGGGTGGAATGAAGCTTTCTTT. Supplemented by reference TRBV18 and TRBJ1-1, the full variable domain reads NAGVMQNPRHLVRRRGQEARLRCSPMKGHSHVYWYRQLPEEGLKFMVYLQKENIIDESGMPKERFSAEFPKEGPSILRIQQVVRGDSAAYFCASSPLTTGWNEAFFGQGTRLTVV.

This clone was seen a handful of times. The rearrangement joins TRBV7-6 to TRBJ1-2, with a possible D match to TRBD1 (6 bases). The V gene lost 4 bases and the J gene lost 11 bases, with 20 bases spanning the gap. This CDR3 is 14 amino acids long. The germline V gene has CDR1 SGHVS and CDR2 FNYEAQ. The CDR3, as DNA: TGTGCCAGCAGCTCGCGAGGGGGTGGAGGGGTGTACACCTTC. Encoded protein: CASSSRGGGGVYTF.

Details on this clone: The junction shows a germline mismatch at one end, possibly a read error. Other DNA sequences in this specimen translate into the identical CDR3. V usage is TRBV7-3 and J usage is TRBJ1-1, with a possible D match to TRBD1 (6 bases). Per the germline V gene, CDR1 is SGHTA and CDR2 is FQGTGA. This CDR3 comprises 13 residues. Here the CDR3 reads CASSLTQGTEAFF. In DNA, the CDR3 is TGTGCCAGTAGCTTAACGCAGGGGACTGAAGCTTTCTTT. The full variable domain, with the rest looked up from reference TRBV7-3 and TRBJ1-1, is GAGVSQTPSNKVTEKGKYVELRCDPISGHTALYWYRQSLGQGPEFLIYFQGTGAADDSGLPNDRFFAVRPEGSVSTLKIQRTERGDSAVYLCASSLTQGTEAFFGQGTRLTVV.

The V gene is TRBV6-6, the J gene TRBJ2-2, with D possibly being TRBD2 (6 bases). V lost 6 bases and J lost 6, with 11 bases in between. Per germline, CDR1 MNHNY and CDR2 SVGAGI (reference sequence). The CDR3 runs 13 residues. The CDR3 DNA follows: TGTGCCAGCAGGGGACTCCAGTCCGGGGAGCTGTTTTTT. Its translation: CASRGLQSGELFF.